Below, 21 T cell receptor beta chains from the same sample are listed, as sequenced in a study of blood T cell repertoires in COVID-19. The protocol was immunoSEQ multiplex PCR, while the TCRdb copy is restricted to in-frame clones and leaves out a portion. The sample has 300,000 to 500,000 clones; nearly 90% are singletons. Sequencing input: PBMCs or T cells enriched from blood (not recorded which). The receptors here all came from a woman aged 40 to 50 with acute COVID-19.

V is TRBV7-9 and J is TRBJ1-2, with unresolved D. The CDR3 has 13 amino acids. Trimming took off 5 bases at V and 6 bases at J, with 13 bases between the two ends. Germline CDR1 is SEHNR and CDR2 is FQNEAQ (reference sequence). The CDR3 spells CASSQNGEDGYTF. The CDR3 nucleotides read TGTGCCAGCAGCCAGAATGGTGAGGATGGCTACACCTTC.

The V and J genes are TRBV3-1 (or the pseudogene TRBV3-2) and TRBJ1-5; maybe TRBD1 (5 bases). CDR1 and CDR2 from the germline V gene are LGHDT and YNNKEL (reference sequence). This CDR3 contains 14 residues. V was clipped by 1 base and J by 4 bases, with 8 bases between them. CDR3 sequence: CASSQADSNQPQHF. The CDR3 DNA reads as TGTGCCAGCAGCCAAGCCGACAGTAATCAGCCCCAGCATTTT.

The J gene is TRBJ2-2, the V gene TRBV4-1; D is unresolved. Germline loops: CDR1 MGHRA, CDR2 YSYEKL. This CDR3 contains 14 residues. V lost 5 bases and J lost 4, with 11 bases in between. CDR3 DNA sequence: TGCGCCAGCAGCAACGCGCCCGTCACCGGGGAGCTGTTTTTT. It encodes CASSNAPVTGELFF.

The V and J genes are TRBV19 and TRBJ2-1, with D unclear. Germline V gene sequence: CDR1 LNHDA, CDR2 SQIVND (reference sequence). V was pared by 4 bases and J by 9 bases, with 13 bases between. This CDR3 comprises 13 residues. The CDR3 here is CASSTPWSGEQFF. The CDR3 region has the DNA TGTGCCAGTAGTACTCCCTGGTCAGGTGAGCAGTTCTTC.

This clone came up once. V usage is TRBV5-1 and J usage is TRBJ2-3, with 7 bases fitting TRBD1. Trimming at V came to 4 bases and at J to 2 bases, leaving 10 bases not matched to a gene. CDR1 and CDR2 (germline): SGHRS, YFSETQ. The CDR3 runs 16 residues. CDR3 region: CASSTLQGVPTDTQYF. CDR3 DNA: TGCGCCAGCAGCACACTTCAGGGGGTCCCCACAGATACGCAGTATTTT.

The V call is TRBV19, the J call TRBJ2-1, with 11 bases aligning to TRBD2. The CDR3 loop spans 16 amino acids. V lost 6 bases, J lost 2 bases, and 6 bases stayed unmatched. Germline lookup yields CDR1 LNHDA and CDR2 SQIVND (reference sequence). In DNA, the CDR3 is TGTGCCAGTAGCTACCGTAGCGGGGGGGCCTACAATGAGCAGTTCTTC. Its translation is CASSYRSGGAYNEQFF.

This chain joins TRBV9 and TRBJ2-3; perhaps TRBD2 as D (5 bases). Trimming left V 0 bases short and J 2 bases short, with 10 bases between. Germline V CDR1 and CDR2: SGDLS, YYNGEE. This CDR3 is built from 15 residues. As DNA, the CDR3 is TGTGCCAGCAGCGTAGCGGGAAGTACCACAGATACGCAGTATTTT. Translated, it gives CASSVAGSTTDTQYF.

The J gene is TRBJ2-2, the V gene TRBV4-2; 9 bases line up with TRBD1. Germline V gives CDR1 LGHNA, CDR2 YNFKEQ. The CDR3 covers 18 residues. J lost 3 bases, V lost 0 bases, and 8 bases had no gene match. The DNA of the CDR3 is TGTGCCAGCAGCCAAGATTTCCGGGACAGGGTCTACACCGGGGAGCTGTTTTTT. Protein: CASSQDFRDRVYTGELFF.

J is TRBJ1-2 and V is TRBV5-5; unclear D gene. CDR1 and CDR2 (germline): SGHKS, YYEKEE (reference sequence). V was clipped by 0 bases and J by 0 bases, with 6 bases between them. There are 14 residues in the CDR3. The CDR3 DNA sequence: TGTGCCAGCAGCTTGGACGCAGCTAACTATGGCTACACCTTC. Amino acids: CASSLDAANYGYTF.

This clone was observed at least ten times. The CDR3 DNA reads TGTGCCAGCAGCTTGGGCGGGGGGTTAGATACGCAGTATTTT. Its protein product is CASSLGGGLDTQYF. This chain uses TRBV5-4 with TRBJ2-3, with 8 bases that match TRBD2. The CDR3 loop spans 14 amino acids. Losses at the gene ends were 0 bases for V and 5 bases for J; bases not matched to a gene: 2. The germline gives CDR1 SGHNT, CDR2 YYREEE (reference sequence).

This sequence joins TRBV12-3 or TRBV12-4 and TRBJ2-1; 12 bases match TRBD2. With V trimmed by 7 bases and J by 10 bases, 5 bases remained unmatched. The CDR3 length is 13 residues. The CDR3 nucleotides read TGTGCCAGCACCCATGGACTAGCGGGGGAGCAGTTCTTC. It specifies CASTHGLAGEQFF.

In this sample, this clone turned up once. The gene calls are TRBV10-3 and TRBJ1-2; 10 positions match TRBD1. The V and J ends lost 2 bases and 0 bases, in that order; junction bases with no gene match: 3. Looked up from germline, CDR1 is ENHRY and CDR2 is SYGVKD. This CDR3 spans 16 amino acids. The CDR3 nucleotides are TGTGCCATCAGTGAGCCCGGGACAGGGGCTAACTATGGCTACACCTTC. Encoded protein: CAISEPGTGANYGYTF.

The chain uses TRBV5-1 and TRBJ2-3, with 8 positions matching TRBD1. The germline V gene encodes CDR1 SGHRS and CDR2 YFSETQ. V lost 4 bases to trimming and J lost 5 bases; unmatched junction nucleotides: 6. CDR3 length: 14 residues. In nucleotides, the CDR3 is TGCGCCAGCAGCCCCGGACAGGGAGGAGATACGCAGTATTTT. Its protein is CASSPGQGGDTQYF. Filled out from reference TRBV5-1 and TRBJ2-3, the complete variable domain reads KAGVTQTPRYLIKTRGQQVTLSCSPISGHRSVSWYQQTPGQGLQFLFEYFSETQRNKGNFPGRFSGRQFSNSRSEMNVSTLELGDSALYLCASSPGQGGDTQYFGPGTRLTVL.

This clone was recorded a few times. J is TRBJ1-1 and V is TRBV7-9; TRBD1 aligns across 8 bases. The J segment lost 3 bases and the V segment lost 5 bases, leaving 8 bases of the junction unmatched. The length of the CDR3 is 15 residues. The germline V gene has CDR1 SEHNR and CDR2 FQNEAQ (reference sequence). CDR3 sequence (DNA): TGTGCCAGCAGCCCATGGGACAGGTTGGACACTGAAGCTTTCTTT. Amino acid sequence: CASSPWDRLDTEAFF.

The chain combines TRBV9 with TRBJ2-7; 8 positions match TRBD2. From germline, CDR1 is SGDLS and CDR2 YYNGEE. The CDR3 is 14 residues long. The ends lost 7 bases at V and 1 base at J; junction bases unmatched: 7. The CDR3 nucleotides read TGTGCCAGCGGAGCGGGGGTGAATTCCTACGAGCAGTACTTC. Protein product: CASGAGVNSYEQYF. Together with reference TRBV9 and TRBJ2-7, the CDR3 gives the full variable domain: DSGVTQTPKHLITATGQRVTLRCSPRSGDLSVYWYQQSLDQGLQFLIQYYNGEERAKGNILERFSAQQFPDLHSELNLSSLELGDSALYFCASGAGVNSYEQYFGPGTRLTVT.

This clone was seen a single time. V usage is TRBV7-8 and J usage is TRBJ1-5, with D maybe TRBD1 (5 bases). Germline loops: CDR1 SGHVS, CDR2 FQNEAQ. The length of the CDR3 is 15 residues. V was pared by 3 bases and J by 5 bases, with 14 bases between. CDR3 sequence (DNA): TGTGCCAGCAGCTTTGGGGCACAGGTCTATCAGCCCCAGCATTTT. It yields the protein CASSFGAQVYQPQHF.

The chain recombines TRBV7-9 with TRBJ2-3; 8 bases map to TRBD1. CDR3 length: 15 amino acids. V shed 5 bases and J 5 bases; nucleotides not matched to a gene: 9. The V gene's germline CDR1 is SEHNR and CDR2 FQNEAQ (reference sequence). The CDR3, as DNA: TGTGCCAGCAGCCTTTTGGACAGGGTGGAAGATACGCAGTATTTT. Protein sequence: CASSLLDRVEDTQYF. Drawing the rest from reference TRBV7-9 and TRBJ2-3, the complete variable domain is DTGVSQNPRHKITKRGQNVTFRCDPISEHNRLYWYRQTLGQGPEFLTYFQNEAQLEKSRLLSDRFSAERPKGSFSTLEIQRTEQGDSAMYLCASSLLDRVEDTQYFGPGTRLTVL.

This rearrangement joins TRBV7-9 to TRBJ1-2; maybe TRBD1 (5 bases). This CDR3 comprises 15 residues. V lost 5 bases and J lost 6, with 19 bases in between. CDR1 is SEHNR, CDR2 FQNEAQ, per germline (reference sequence). CDR3 in amino acids: CASSSPDVGGHGYTF. CDR3 in DNA: TGTGCCAGCAGCAGCCCAGACGTGGGGGGTCATGGCTACACCTTC. Full variable domain (rest looked up from reference TRBV7-9 and TRBJ1-2): DTGVSQNPRHKITKRGQNVTFRCDPISEHNRLYWYRQTLGQGPEFLTYFQNEAQLEKSRLLSDRFSAERPKGSFSTLEIQRTEQGDSAMYLCASSSPDVGGHGYTFGSGTRLTVV.

The chain uses TRBV7-2 and TRBJ2-7; 10 bases line up with TRBD2. V dropped 4 bases and J dropped 5; count of bases not matched to a gene: 8. CDR3 length equals 15 residues. The germline V gene has CDR1 SGHTA and CDR2 FQGNSA. The chain's CDR3 is CASSSSGGNINEQYF. Written as DNA, the CDR3 is TGTGCCAGCAGCTCTAGCGGGGGCAATATCAACGAGCAGTACTTC.

The gene calls are TRBV11-2 and TRBJ2-4; 7 nucleotides match TRBD1. There are 15 residues in the CDR3. Trimming removed 5 bases from V and 3 bases from J; junction bases left unmatched: 7. CDR1 SGHAT and CDR2 FQNNGV come from the germline V gene. CDR3 amino acids: CASSPLTGLKNIQYF. DNA of the CDR3: TGTGCCAGCAGCCCGCTGACAGGGCTCAAAAACATTCAGTACTTC.

The chain is built from TRBV1 and TRBJ2-7; TRBD2 was called by the table and not checked on the DNA. TRBV1 corresponds to a pseudogene. The length of the CDR3 is 15 residues. CDR3: CTSSQKTGGLCEQYF. CDR3 DNA sequence: TGCACCAGCAGCCAAAAAACGGGGGGGCTTTGCGAGCAGTACTTC.